Below, 26 T cell receptor beta chains from the same sample are listed, as sequenced in a study of blood T cell repertoires in COVID-19. Produced via immunoSEQ multiplex PCR; TCRdb's table is partial and in-frame only. The sample comprises 190,000 or so clones, around nine tenths of which are singletons, and 0.88% rests with the top ten. Sequenced material: peripheral blood. These receptors were collected from a young woman who had recovered from COVID-19.

The V call is TRBV7-7, the J call TRBJ2-5; TRBD1 matches at 7 bases. V was clipped by 5 bases and J by 5 bases; unmatched bases: 11. The CDR3 extends over 15 amino acids. Germline CDR1 reads SSHAT; CDR2 reads FNYEAQ (reference sequence). CDR3 sequence reads: CASSPIRGLGETQYF. The DNA of the CDR3 is TGTGCCAGCAGCCCAATAAGGGGGCTTGGGGAGACCCAGTACTTC.

The chain carries TRBV7-9 and TRBJ2-1; TRBD1 aligns across 7 bases. Germline trimming cut 4 bases from V and 0 bases from J; bases unmatched to any gene: 12. The CDR3 contains 18 residues. Germline lookup yields CDR1 SEHNR and CDR2 FQNEAQ (reference sequence). The DNA of the CDR3 is TGTGCCAGCAGCTCCACCGACACGGGACAGCGCTCCTACAATGAGCAGTTCTTC. It encodes CASSSTDTGQRSYNEQFF.

V gene TRBV24-1 combines with J gene TRBJ2-5, with D maybe TRBD2 (6 bases). Germline V gene data show CDR1 as KGHDR and CDR2 as SFDVKD. The ends were cut back, 2 bases at V and 4 bases at J, with 16 bases in the middle. There are 16 residues in the CDR3. CDR3 in amino acids: CATSDSRDSRGETQYF. The CDR3 nucleotides read TGTGCCACCAGTGATTCCCGGGACTCAAGGGGAGAGACCCAGTACTTC.

The V call is TRBV10-3, the J call TRBJ2-1; 9 nucleotides agree with TRBD2. The CDR3 covers 16 residues. The V segment lost 3 bases and the J segment 7 bases; nucleotides outside the gene matches: 10. Germline V lookup: CDR1 ENHRY, CDR2 SYGVKD. CDR3 coding DNA: TGTGCCATCAGTGATCACCGGCTAGCGGGGATAAATGAGCAGTTCTTC. Its translation: CAISDHRLAGINEQFF.

V gene TRBV7-8 combines with J gene TRBJ2-3; 9 bases fit TRBD1. This CDR3 comprises 20 residues. Trimming cost V 4 bases and J 0 bases; bases outside gene matches: 17. Germline V gene sequence: CDR1 SGHVS, CDR2 FQNEAQ. The CDR3: CASSSLPGQGPYASTDTQYF. CDR3 bases: TGTGCCAGCAGCTCCTTACCGGGACAGGGACCATATGCTAGCACAGATACGCAGTATTTT. Full variable domain (remainder filled in from reference TRBV7-8 and TRBJ2-3): GAGVSQSPRYKVAKRGQDVALRCDPISGHVSLFWYQQALGQGPEFLTYFQNEAQLDKSGLPSDRFFAERPEGSVSTLKIQRTQQEDSAVYLCASSSLPGQGPYASTDTQYFGPGTRLTVL.

This clone was seen a handful of times. CDR3 DNA: TGTGCCAGCAGCTTGGAGCGGCAGCGGGGGGGCTCCTACGAGCAGTACTTC. It specifies CASSLERQRGGSYEQYF. The chain employs TRBV5-4 and TRBJ2-7; 10 bases match TRBD2. CDR1 and CDR2 (germline): SGHNT, YYREEE (reference sequence). This CDR3 contains 17 residues. Unmatched junction bases numbered 6, after V lost 0 bases and J lost 0 bases. Full variable domain (outside the CDR3, taken from reference TRBV5-4 and TRBJ2-7): ETGVTQSPTHLIKTRGQQVTLRCSSQSGHNTVSWYQQALGQGPQFIFQYYREEENGRGNFPPRFSGLQFPNYSSELNVNALELDDSALYLCASSLERQRGGSYEQYFGPGTRLTVT.

This clone showed up just once. The gene calls are TRBV5-1 and TRBJ1-2, with D tentatively TRBD1 (5 bases). V shed 4 bases and J shed 7 bases, with 14 bases lying between them. The CDR3 has 13 amino acids. In germline, CDR1 is SGHRS, CDR2 YFSETQ. The DNA of the CDR3 is TGCGCCAGCAGCGTTTCTAAGGGGCTTGGCTACACCTTC. Protein product: CASSVSKGLGYTF.

The rearrangement uses TRBV5-6 and TRBJ1-5; D is perhaps TRBD1 (5 bases). The CDR3 has 13 residues. Germline CDR1 reads SGHDT; CDR2 reads YYEEEE. Trimming cost V 0 bases and J 5 bases, with 6 bases left between them. CDR3 protein: CASSLGGDQPQHF. CDR3 DNA sequence: TGTGCCAGCAGCTTGGGGGGGGATCAGCCCCAGCATTTT.

The rearrangement links TRBV11-2 to TRBJ2-3; the D gene is possibly TRBD2 (5 bases). The V end was cut by 0 bases, the J end by 3 bases, with 10 bases between. CDR3 length: 15 amino acids. Germline CDR1 SGHAT, CDR2 FQNNGV. CDR3 amino acids: CASSLDGRRTDTQYF. The CDR3 DNA reads as TGTGCCAGCAGCTTAGACGGGCGGAGGACAGATACGCAGTATTTT.

V and J are TRBV6-5 and TRBJ2-6; no definite D call. The V gene's germline CDR1 is MNHEY and CDR2 SVGAGI. Trimming took 0 bases from V and 0 from J, leaving 3 bases between them. The length of the CDR3 is 15 residues. The DNA of the CDR3 is TGTGCCAGCAGTTACTCCAGCTCTGGGGCCAACGTCCTGACTTTC. Residues: CASSYSSSGANVLTF.

On this clone itself: Other DNA sequences in the sample encode the same CDR3. This chain uses TRBV9 with TRBJ2-1; 14 bases fit TRBD2. The germline CDR1 and CDR2 sequences are SGDLS and YYNGEE. V shed 0 bases, J shed 6 bases, and the junction held 2 bases outside the gene matches. The CDR3 runs to 16 residues. The CDR3 DNA sequence: TGTGCCAGCAGCGTAGGGGGGACTAGCGGGAGCAATGAGCAGTTCTTC. Protein: CASSVGGTSGSNEQFF.

CDR3 loop: CASIRQGAAGELFF. Written as DNA, the CDR3 is TGTGCCAGCATAAGACAGGGGGCCGCCGGGGAGCTGTTTTTT. The V call is TRBV18, the J call TRBJ2-2; TRBD1 agrees at 10 bases. The CDR3 length is 14 residues. Germline V gene data show CDR1 as KGHSH and CDR2 as LQKENI. The V segment lost 8 bases and the J segment 6 bases; nucleotides outside the gene matches: 6.

The rearrangement joins TRBV12-3 or TRBV12-4 to TRBJ1-2, with unresolved D. This CDR3 comprises 12 residues. With 7 bases removed from V and 4 bases from J, the gap between germline ends came to 10 bases. Here the CDR3 DNA reads TGTGCCAGCACCACGGGATTCTATGGCTACACCTTC. Amino acid sequence: CASTTGFYGYTF.

This clone showed up just a few times. The chain has TRBV20-1 and TRBJ2-5; D is unclear. The V end lost 4 bases, the J end lost 5 bases, and 8 bases lay between the germline ends. From germline, CDR1 is DFQATT and CDR2 SNEGSKA (reference sequence). This CDR3 spans 11 amino acids. CDR3 coding DNA: TGCAGTGCTACCCGCGAGGAGACCCAGTACTTC. Residues: CSATREETQYF.

This chain connects TRBV7-2 to TRBJ2-2, with 8 bases aligning to TRBD2. Germline V gene data show CDR1 as SGHTA and CDR2 as FQGNSA. CDR3 length equals 17 residues. The trim removed 2 bases at V and 3 bases at J, leaving 8 bases unmatched. As DNA, the CDR3 is TGTGCCAGCAGCTTAACTAGCGGCATTGACTACACCGGGGAGCTGTTTTTT. Translating it yields CASSLTSGIDYTGELFF.

This clone has just one count. The rearrangement uses TRBV24-1 and TRBJ2-7; 7 positions match TRBD1. V lost 6 bases and J lost 4; bases outside the gene matches: 8. The CDR3 totals 14 residues. CDR1 and CDR2 (germline): KGHDR, SFDVKD. The DNA of the CDR3 is TGTGCCACCAGTCATCGGGACAGCGCTTACGAGCAGTACTTC. Residues: CATSHRDSAYEQYF.

The rearrangement joins TRBV7-9 to TRBJ1-2; 9 nucleotides agree with TRBD1. The germline gives CDR1 SEHNR, CDR2 FQNEAQ (reference sequence). The CDR3 is made up of 14 amino acids. The V segment lost 4 bases and the J segment 4 bases; nucleotides outside the gene matches: 4. DNA for the CDR3: TGTGCCAGCAGCTCACAGGGGGCTAGCTATGGCTACACCTTC. Translating it yields CASSSQGASYGYTF.

CDR3 sequence: CASSLSAGANSPLHF. Written as DNA, the CDR3 is TGTGCCAGCAGCCTTAGCGCAGGAGCTAATTCACCCCTCCACTTT. The chain has TRBV7-2 and TRBJ1-6; D call uncertain. The germline gives CDR1 SGHTA, CDR2 FQGNSA. Trimming left V 5 bases short and J 6 bases short, with 14 bases between. This CDR3 comprises 15 residues.

The V and J genes are TRBV4-1 and TRBJ2-1; possible D gene TRBD2, 7 bases. This CDR3 has 17 residues. V lost 1 base and J lost 0, with 13 bases in between. Germline V lookup: CDR1 MGHRA, CDR2 YSYEKL. CDR3 sequence: CASSQVVGGGSYNEQFF. CDR3 DNA sequence: TGCGCCAGCAGCCAAGTCGTAGGGGGGGGCTCCTACAATGAGCAGTTCTTC.

V and J are TRBV4-1 and TRBJ2-7; TRBD1 matches at 7 bases. V dropped 1 base and J dropped 4; count of bases not matched to a gene: 7. Germline lookup yields CDR1 MGHRA and CDR2 YSYEKL. This CDR3 spans 15 amino acids. This CDR3 reads CASSQGQGGGYEQYV. The CDR3 DNA reads as TGCGCCAGCAGCCAAGGACAGGGTGGAGGTTACGAGCAGTACGTC.

The rearrangement uses TRBV7-2 and TRBJ1-2; D unresolved. CDR3 length: 14 residues. V lost 3 bases and J lost 0, with 8 bases in between. Per germline, CDR1 SGHTA and CDR2 FQGNSA. The CDR3 DNA follows: TGTGCCAGCAGCTTGTCGGAGGCTAACTATGGCTACACCTTC. This translates into CASSLSEANYGYTF.

The chain combines TRBV5-1 with TRBJ2-2; TRBD1 matches at 9 bases. Germline V gives CDR1 SGHRS, CDR2 YFSETQ. Trimming at V came to 4 bases and at J to 6 bases, leaving 10 bases not matched to a gene. The CDR3 is 16 residues long. The CDR3 sequence is CASSPRTGGASGELFF. In nucleotides, the CDR3 is TGCGCCAGCAGCCCCCGTACAGGGGGCGCTTCCGGGGAGCTGTTTTTT.

The CDR3 is CASSLGVFGAYEQYF. DNA of the CDR3: TGTGCCAGCAGCTTAGGGGTATTCGGAGCCTACGAGCAGTACTTC. The chain carries TRBV5-4 and TRBJ2-7, with D possibly TRBD1 on 5 matching bases. Trimming pared 2 bases from V and 2 bases from J, leaving 14 bases between. Germline V CDR1 and CDR2: SGHNT, YYREEE (reference sequence). The CDR3 sequence is 15 residues long.

The chain recombines TRBV5-4 with TRBJ1-1; 9 bases align to TRBD1. Trimming took 7 bases from V and 4 from J; bases not matched to a gene: 14. The CDR3 consists of 16 residues. Germline V gives CDR1 SGHNT, CDR2 YYREEE (reference sequence). The CDR3 loop is CASDTGGSLVSTEAFF. The CDR3 nucleotides are TGTGCCAGCGATACAGGGGGCAGCTTGGTTTCCACTGAAGCTTTCTTT.

Only one count was recorded for this clone. The chain links TRBV4-2 to TRBJ2-1, with D hard to call. V was pared by 0 bases and J by 4 bases, with 7 bases between. The CDR3 contains 14 residues. Per germline, CDR1 LGHNA and CDR2 YNFKEQ. For the CDR3, the DNA is TGTGCCAGCAGCCAAGATGCACAGTACAATGAGCAGTTCTTC. Translating it yields CASSQDAQYNEQFF.

The rearrangement joins TRBV5-6 to TRBJ1-1; D unresolved. Per germline, CDR1 SGHDT and CDR2 YYEEEE. The CDR3 extends over 12 amino acids. The V and J ends lost 0 bases and 8 bases respectively, with 8 bases between them. The CDR3 spells CASSLVGREAFF. The CDR3 DNA sequence: TGTGCCAGCAGCTTGGTTGGCAGGGAAGCTTTCTTT.